Each of the 25 T cell receptor beta chains below was sequenced from the same sample in a study of vaccination and CD4 T cells after COVID-19. Noted treatment: approximately nine-day PBMC culture with coronavirus spike peptide pools or control peptides (ViraFEST assay). CD4+ T cells of the unexposed donor were collected before the COVID-19 pandemic (2011-2018). No antigen has been identified for these receptors. Sequenced with the Oncomine TCR Beta short-read assay was DNA taken from cultured CD4+ T cells. TCRdb called the PCR reads again in MiXCR, with one record for every CDR3 protein. The repertoire holds 7,000 or so distinct CDR3 sequences, with approximately 33% as singletons. Sequenced material: CD4+ T cells from blood, cultured in vitro. All receptors derive from a human donor in good health.

The genes are TRBV19 and TRBJ1-2; D gene ambiguous. Germline V gene data show CDR1 as LNHDA and CDR2 as SQIVND (reference sequence). The CDR3 is made up of 15 amino acids. V was cut by 8 bases and J by 6 bases, with 22 bases left in between. CDR3 DNA sequence: TGTGCCAGTCAGTATAGCCGCCGGGCAGGAGATGGCTACACCTTC. This codes for CASQYSRRAGDGYTF.

The V call is TRBV6-1, the J call TRBJ2-2; 10 nucleotides match TRBD1. Germline V lookup: CDR1 MNHNS, CDR2 SASEGT. V lost 5 bases and J lost 3; bases outside the gene matches: 9. The CDR3 is 17 amino acids. The CDR3 coding sequence is TGTGCCAGCAGTAAAGACAGGGGGCCGGTTTACACCGGGGAGCTGTTTTTT. Protein: CASSKDRGPVYTGELFF.

This clonotype showed up just a few times. The CDR3 coding sequence is TGTGCCAGCAGCCTCCTTTCGACCTATGGCTACACCTTC. This sequence encodes CASSLLSTYGYTF. The V and J genes are TRBV6-2 or TRBV6-3 and TRBJ1-2; D gene uncertain. This CDR3 has 13 residues. Trimming removed 6 bases at V and 4 bases at J, with 12 bases between. The germline V gene encodes CDR1 MNHEY and CDR2 SVGEGT.

This chain joins TRBV7-6 and TRBJ2-5, with 11 positions matching TRBD2. V trimming: 7 bases; J trimming: 2 bases; junction bases outside the gene matches: 3. Germline assignment: CDR1 SGHVS and CDR2 FNYEAQ. The CDR3 is 14 amino acids. CDR3 residues: CASTGTSGQETQYF. CDR3 coding DNA: TGTGCCAGCACCGGGACTAGCGGACAAGAGACCCAGTACTTC.

The V gene is TRBV12-3 or TRBV12-4, the J gene TRBJ1-1, with a weak D call TRBD1 (6 bases). This CDR3 is built from 15 residues. Trimming removed 6 bases from V and 6 bases from J, with 20 bases in between. The CDR3, as DNA: TGTGCCAGCAGCAACAGGGTAGGGGGGTCCTCTGAAGCTTTCTTT. It translates to CASSNRVGGSSEAFF.

This clonotype was seen more than once but under ten times. The chain links TRBV4-1 to TRBJ1-3; D unresolved. This CDR3 comprises 17 residues. Germline lookup yields CDR1 MGHRA and CDR2 YSYEKL. V was shortened by 1 base and J by 0 bases, with 13 bases between the two germline ends. The CDR3 DNA reads as TGCGCCAGCAGCCAAGGACTAGGACGGGGCTCTGGAAACACCATATATTTT. Its protein product is CASSQGLGRGSGNTIYF.

This clonotype has only a few counts. The V and J genes are TRBV19 and TRBJ1-1; 7 bases map to TRBD1. The CDR3 runs to 14 residues. CDR1 is LNHDA, CDR2 SQIVND, per germline (reference sequence). J was trimmed by 0 bases and V by 4 bases; bases with no gene match: 2. The CDR3 sequence: CASSTGGMNTEAFF. The CDR3 coding sequence is TGTGCCAGTAGTACAGGGGGAATGAACACTGAAGCTTTCTTT.

The V and J genes are TRBV28 and TRBJ2-7; D remains ambiguous. Germline V gives CDR1 MDHEN, CDR2 SYDVKM. The CDR3 totals 15 residues. V dropped 5 bases and J dropped 6 bases, with 20 bases sitting between them. In DNA, the CDR3 is TGTGCCAGCAGTCCTCACTCGAGACTTGAGGCCGAGCAGTACTTC. This codes for CASSPHSRLEAEQYF.

This clonotype occurred a few times. This chain connects TRBV20-1 to TRBJ2-2; D perhaps matches TRBD1 (6 bases). There are 15 residues in the CDR3. Germline V lookup: CDR1 DFQATT, CDR2 SNEGSKA (reference sequence). V lost 0 bases to trimming and J lost 3 bases, with 11 bases between them. The CDR3 DNA follows: TGCAGTGCTAGAGATCCGGCAGGGGACACCGGGGAGCTGTTTTTT. Amino acids: CSARDPAGDTGELFF.

The rearrangement joins TRBV7-2 to TRBJ2-5, with 10 bases lining up with TRBD2. This CDR3 spans 15 amino acids. CDR1 SGHTA and CDR2 FQGNSA come from the germline V gene. V trimming: 5 bases; J trimming: 4 bases; junction bases outside the gene matches: 7. CDR3 region: CASSPPAGGRETQYF. The CDR3 coding sequence is TGTGCCAGCAGCCCCCCAGCGGGGGGGCGAGAGACCCAGTACTTC.

The rearrangement uses TRBV10-3 and TRBJ2-7; no clear D gene. The germline V gene has CDR1 ENHRY and CDR2 SYGVKD. Trimming removed 4 bases at V and 0 bases at J, with 13 bases between. This CDR3 is built from 15 residues. CDR3 region: CAISAGVRRSYEQYF. Written as DNA, the CDR3 is TGTGCCATCAGTGCGGGTGTCAGGCGCTCCTACGAGCAGTACTTC.

The rearrangement uses TRBV6-4 and TRBJ1-2, with 9 bases aligning to TRBD1. The CDR3 is 15 residues long. Germline loops: CDR1 MRHNA, CDR2 SNTAGT. V lost 5 bases, J lost 5 bases, and 9 bases stayed unmatched. The CDR3 bases are TGTGCCAGCAGTCGCGAACAGGGGGCGCGTTATGGCTACACCTTC. Its translation is CASSREQGARYGYTF.

This clonotype was observed a few times. The chain has TRBV6-1 and TRBJ2-3, with 8 nucleotides matching TRBD2. The ends lost 7 bases at V and 2 bases at J; junction bases unmatched: 5. There are 14 residues in the CDR3. The germline V gene encodes CDR1 MNHNS and CDR2 SASEGT. CDR3: CASNQRGTTDTQYF. The CDR3 DNA is TGTGCCAGCAACCAGCGGGGGACCACAGATACGCAGTATTTT.

The V call is TRBV5-1, the J call TRBJ2-5; D might be TRBD1 (6 bases). Germline CDR1 SGHRS, CDR2 YFSETQ. Deletions cut 6 bases from V and 2 bases from J, with 20 bases between. CDR3 length: 16 residues. The CDR3 sequence: CASKLATGEQQETQYF. The DNA for the CDR3 is TGCGCCAGCAAGTTGGCGACAGGAGAACAACAAGAGACCCAGTACTTC.

The chain is built from TRBV12-3 or TRBV12-4 and TRBJ1-1; D unclear. The CDR3 has 14 residues. Trimming took off 6 bases at V and 6 bases at J, with 17 bases between the two ends. CDR3: CASSRTNMAAEAFF. Written as DNA, the CDR3 is TGTGCCAGCAGCCGAACCAACATGGCCGCTGAAGCTTTCTTT.

The V and J genes are TRBV29-1 and TRBJ1-2; D gene uncertain. Germline V gives CDR1 SQVTM, CDR2 ANQGSEA. The CDR3 length is 13 residues. V was trimmed by 3 bases and J by 0 bases, leaving 8 bases between them. The CDR3 DNA reads TGCAGCGTTGAGGTCCAGCCTAACTATGGCTACACCTTC. It specifies CSVEVQPNYGYTF.

The chain links TRBV6-1 to TRBJ2-3; tentatively, D is TRBD1 or TRBD2 (5 bases each). Germline CDR1 and CDR2: MNHNS and SASEGT. CDR3 length: 17 residues. V lost 6 bases and J 4 bases, leaving 23 bases between the germline ends. CDR3 sequence: CASRRDLFGTLPDTQYF. Here the CDR3 DNA reads TGTGCCAGCAGGAGGGACCTTTTCGGAACTCTCCCAGATACGCAGTATTTT.

The chain is built from TRBV19 and TRBJ1-2, with a weak D call TRBD1 (5 bases). The germline CDR1 and CDR2 sequences are LNHDA and SQIVND (reference sequence). V gave up 2 bases and J gave up 3 bases, with 10 bases separating them. The CDR3 covers 14 residues. CDR3 residues: CASSIPWTYYGYTF. The DNA for the CDR3 is TGTGCCAGTAGTATACCATGGACATACTATGGCTACACCTTC.

The chain joins TRBV7-9 to TRBJ1-4; possibly TRBD1 for D (5 bases). Per germline, CDR1 SEHNR and CDR2 FQNEAQ (reference sequence). This CDR3 region has 14 residues. V was trimmed by 6 bases and J by 7 bases, leaving 15 bases between them. The CDR3 DNA reads TGTGCCAGCAGTCCAACCGTTCAGGGTGAAAAACTGTTTTTT. Translating it yields CASSPTVQGEKLFF.

This clonotype was observed a few times. The chain uses TRBV24-1 and TRBJ2-3, with D maybe TRBD2 (6 bases). V gave up 5 bases and J gave up 4 bases, with 12 bases separating them. Germline V gene lookup returns CDR1 KGHDR and CDR2 SFDVKD. This CDR3 comprises 14 residues. The CDR3 spells CATSGGVGSDTQYF. The CDR3 DNA is TGTGCCACCAGTGGGGGGGTAGGGTCAGATACGCAGTATTTT.

This clonotype appeared a few times. J is TRBJ2-2 and V is TRBV2; D gene uncertain. Germline assignment: CDR1 SNHLY and CDR2 FYNNEI. V lost 5 bases and J lost 2, with 9 bases in between. This CDR3 contains 14 residues. In DNA form, the CDR3 reads TGTGCCAGCAGTATCCTAGTTAACACCGGGGAGCTGTTTTTT. This translates into CASSILVNTGELFF.

This clonotype was counted a few times. The V call is TRBV7-2, the J call TRBJ1-2; D possibly corresponds to TRBD1 (5 bases). Trimming removed 2 bases from V and 3 bases from J, with 10 bases in between. Germline lookup yields CDR1 SGHTA and CDR2 FQGNSA. The CDR3 extends over 14 amino acids. CDR3 nucleotide sequence: TGTGCCAGCAGCTTAATCGGGGACCACTATGGCTACACCTTC. Translated, it gives CASSLIGDHYGYTF.

This clonotype was seen more than once but under ten times. The CDR3 bases are TGCAGTGCTGACATCGGGGGGGCCCAGACCCAGTACTTC. This encodes CSADIGGAQTQYF. The chain employs TRBV20-1 and TRBJ2-5, with 8 bases identical to TRBD2. CDR1 DFQATT and CDR2 SNEGSKA come from the germline V gene (reference sequence). This CDR3 is 13 amino acids long. Trimming cost V 5 bases and J 6 bases; bases outside gene matches: 8.

This clonotype was detected a few times. The V call is TRBV15, the J call TRBJ1-3; D uncertain. The V end lost 4 bases, the J end lost 4 bases, and 8 bases lay between the germline ends. CDR3 length: 13 residues. Per germline, CDR1 LNHNV and CDR2 YYDKDF (reference sequence). CDR3: CATSNPTGNTIYF. CDR3 DNA sequence: TGTGCCACCAGCAATCCCACGGGAAACACCATATATTTT.

The chain joins TRBV7-8 to TRBJ2-3, with D perhaps TRBD1 (6 bases). Per germline, CDR1 SGHVS and CDR2 FQNEAQ. This CDR3 comprises 14 residues. Trimming took 11 bases from V and 2 from J, leaving 17 bases between them. Here the CDR3 DNA reads TGTGCCGCTGCGCAGGGGCGAGTCACAGATACGCAGTATTTT. It yields the protein CAAAQGRVTDTQYF.